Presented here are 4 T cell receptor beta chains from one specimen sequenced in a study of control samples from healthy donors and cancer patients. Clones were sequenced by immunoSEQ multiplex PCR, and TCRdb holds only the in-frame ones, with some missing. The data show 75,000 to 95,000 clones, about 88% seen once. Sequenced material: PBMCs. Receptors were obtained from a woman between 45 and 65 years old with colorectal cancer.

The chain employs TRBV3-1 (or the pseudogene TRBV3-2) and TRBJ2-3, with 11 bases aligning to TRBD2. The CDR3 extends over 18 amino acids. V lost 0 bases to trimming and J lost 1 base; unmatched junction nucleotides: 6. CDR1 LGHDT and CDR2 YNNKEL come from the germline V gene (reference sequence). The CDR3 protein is CASSQEGLLAGGTDTQYF. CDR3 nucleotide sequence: TGTGCCAGCAGCCAAGAAGGTCTACTAGCGGGGGGCACAGATACGCAGTATTTT.

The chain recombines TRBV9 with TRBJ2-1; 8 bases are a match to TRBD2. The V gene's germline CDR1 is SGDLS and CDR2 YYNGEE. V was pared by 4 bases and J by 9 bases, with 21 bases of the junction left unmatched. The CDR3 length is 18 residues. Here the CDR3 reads CASSPSGGLAGNLGEQFF. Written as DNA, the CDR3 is TGTGCCAGCAGCCCCAGTGGGGGGCTAGCGGGCAACCTTGGTGAGCAGTTCTTC.

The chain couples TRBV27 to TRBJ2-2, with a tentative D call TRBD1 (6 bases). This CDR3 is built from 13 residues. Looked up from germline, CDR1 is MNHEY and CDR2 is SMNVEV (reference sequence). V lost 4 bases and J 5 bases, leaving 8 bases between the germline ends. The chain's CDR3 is CASSSTGTGELFF. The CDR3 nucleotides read TGTGCCAGCAGTTCAACAGGGACCGGGGAGCTGTTTTTT.

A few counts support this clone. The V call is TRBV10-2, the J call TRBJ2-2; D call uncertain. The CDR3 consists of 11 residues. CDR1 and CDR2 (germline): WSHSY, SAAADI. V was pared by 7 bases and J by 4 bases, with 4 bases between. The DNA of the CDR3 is TGCGCCAGCACGCCCACCGGGGAGCTGTTTTTT. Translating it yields CASTPTGELFF.